This T cell receptor (beta chain) came from a study of T-cell reconstitution after alpha-beta-depleted transplantation in children. Study-level findings and limits: Recipient T cells and thymic progenitors that survived gave rise to the high TCRbeta diversity observed at day 60 in some patients. The authors attributed T-cell counts and diversity one year after transplant mostly to newly produced T cells.

Preparing the TCRbeta library involved the use of unique molecular identifiers. Via MiXCR, TCRdb re-called the PCR reads, giving one row per CDR3 protein. This table has a few hundred thousand distinct CDR3 sequences, under 8.5% appearing once. This clonotype appeared a few times. No antigen is known for it. The CDR3 runs to 15 residues. From germline, CDR1 is SGHRS and CDR2 YFSETQ. Trimming left V 0 bases short and J 0 bases short, with 9 bases between. The chain joins TRBV5-1 to TRBJ1-1; D is unclear. This sequence was found in a boy aged 2-9 years with acute lymphoblastic leukemia, due to receive a stem cell transplant. The sequencing used PBMCs, collected before TCRalphabeta/CD19-depleted stem cell transplant. The CDR3 coding sequence is TGCGCCAGCAGCTTGGATGGAGCCCTGAACACTGAAGCTTTCTTT. As protein: CASSLDGALNTEAFF.